The entry that follows covers one TCR beta chain sequence. Its antigen is not identified. A TCRbeta library incorporating unique molecular identifiers was prepared. TCRdb reprocessed the PCR reads via MiXCR and lists one record per CDR3 protein. The data show under 20,000 distinct CDR3 sequences, 10% to 15% seen once. This sample is drawn from a study of T-cell reconstitution after alpha-beta-depleted transplantation in children. Study results and limitations: Some patients' high day-60 TCRbeta diversity was attributed to recipient cells surviving conditioning. Reported findings indicate that, about two months after transplant, alpha-beta T cells came from several hundred expanded clones, which were derived from non-depleted graft cells. After one year, T-cell counts and TCRbeta diversity mostly came from new T cells.

The receptor comes from a female patient aged 2-9 years who had a stem cell transplant for congenital amegakaryocytic thrombocytopenia, so the T cells may come from the graft donor. Here the sequenced sample was PBMCs, mostly from graft donor cells, taken 60 days after TCRalphabeta/CD19-depleted stem cell transplant.

The CDR3 loop reads CSASGTAAYEQYF. DNA of the CDR3: TGCAGTGCTTCCGGGACAGCGGCCTACGAGCAGTACTTC. The V gene is TRBV20-1, the J gene TRBJ2-7, with TRBD1 matching over 7 bases. The CDR3 contains 13 residues. Looked up from germline, CDR1 is DFQATT and CDR2 is SNEGSKA (reference sequence). J lost 2 bases, V lost 5 bases, and 6 bases had no gene match.